This T cell receptor (beta chain) is drawn from a study of T cell responses to AZD1222 COVID-19 vaccine. The CDR3 sequence is 12 residues long. Trimming took 5 bases from V and 1 from J, leaving 6 bases between them. TCRdb's table, derived via immunoSEQ multiplex PCR, lists solely in-frame clones and lacks some. Of 90,000 to 120,000 clones in the sample, 70% to 90% are singletons; the top ten hold around 5%. This sequence joins TRBV12-3 or TRBV12-4 and TRBJ2-7, with TRBD2 as a possible D gene (6 bases). The clonotype was recovered from an adult who received the AZD1222 COVID-19 vaccine. Sequencing was performed on peripheral blood, taken 28 days after the second AZD1222 dose. The CDR3 protein is CASSGLSYEQYF. In nucleotides, the CDR3 is TGTGCCAGCAGTGGACTATCCTACGAGCAGTACTTC.